This T cell receptor (beta chain) was profiled in a study of CD8+ T cells in alopecia areata. Overall study findings and caveats: Patients displayed less clarity in TCR sharing than mice, a finding possibly related to HLA.

CDR1 and CDR2 (germline): SGHTA, FQGNSA. V trimming: 7 bases; J trimming: 0 bases; junction bases outside the gene matches: 4. The CDR3 runs 14 residues. This clone came up once. Its antigen is not identified. Sequencing relied on a cDNA template that was reverse transcribed from extracted RNA. Produced via immunoSEQ multiplex PCR; TCRdb's table is partial and in-frame only. The sample holds fewer than 200,000 clones, 50% to 60% seen once. This TCR came from a human donor with alopecia areata. J is TRBJ2-3 and V is TRBV7-2; 7 nucleotides align to TRBD1. The sequencing here drew on CD4+ T cells sorted from blood, taken at week 0. Here the CDR3 DNA reads TGTGCCAGCAACCGACAGGGCAGCACAGATACGCAGTATTTT. This encodes CASNRQGSTDTQYF.